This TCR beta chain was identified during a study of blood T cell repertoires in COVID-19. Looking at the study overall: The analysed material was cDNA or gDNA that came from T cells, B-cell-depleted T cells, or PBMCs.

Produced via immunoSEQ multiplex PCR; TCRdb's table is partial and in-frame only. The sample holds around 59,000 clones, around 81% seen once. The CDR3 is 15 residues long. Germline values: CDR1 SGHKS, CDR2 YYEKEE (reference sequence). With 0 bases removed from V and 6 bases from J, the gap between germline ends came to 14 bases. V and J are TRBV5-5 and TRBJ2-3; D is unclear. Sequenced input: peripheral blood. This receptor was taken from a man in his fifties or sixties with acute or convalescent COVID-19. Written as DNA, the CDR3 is TGTGCCAGCAGCTTGGCTACCCGCGGAAGGGATACGCAGTATTTT. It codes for CASSLATRGRDTQYF.